This entry is about one T cell receptor (beta chain). A multiplex PCR was run with 60 Vbeta primers and 13 Jbeta primers. Original processing methods: Roughly 76 million unique TCR beta chains, some 10 million of them shared, were counted by a later analysis. Profiling relied on immunoSEQ multiplex PCR, and the TCRdb table lists in-frame clones only, not all of them. V, J and clone size derive from that table, while D and trimming were established from the DNA sequence. The table has about 140,000 clones, around 85% seen once; the top ten hold 1.2%. These data originate in a study of cytomegalovirus exposure and HLA in healthy donors. V was cut by 0 bases and J by 0 bases, with 7 bases left in between. CDR3 size: 15 residues. Germline lookup yields CDR1 SGHNT and CDR2 YENEEA. Donors had nominal health at sampling but likely had unrecorded immune exposures.

Sequenced material: PBMCs. V is TRBV11-3 and J is TRBJ2-3; D not resolved. The receptor was isolated from a female donor in good health and CMV-seronegative. CDR3 sequence (DNA): TGTGCCAGCAGCTTAGATGGGCTGAGCACAGATACGCAGTATTTT. This translates into CASSLDGLSTDTQYF. The full variable domain, completed using reference TRBV11-3 and TRBJ2-3, is EAGVVQSPRYKIIEKKQPVAFWCNPISGHNTLYWYLQNLGQGPELLIRYENEEAVDDSQLPKDRFSAERLKGVDSTLKIQPAELGDSAVYLCASSLDGLSTDTQYFGPGTRLTVL.